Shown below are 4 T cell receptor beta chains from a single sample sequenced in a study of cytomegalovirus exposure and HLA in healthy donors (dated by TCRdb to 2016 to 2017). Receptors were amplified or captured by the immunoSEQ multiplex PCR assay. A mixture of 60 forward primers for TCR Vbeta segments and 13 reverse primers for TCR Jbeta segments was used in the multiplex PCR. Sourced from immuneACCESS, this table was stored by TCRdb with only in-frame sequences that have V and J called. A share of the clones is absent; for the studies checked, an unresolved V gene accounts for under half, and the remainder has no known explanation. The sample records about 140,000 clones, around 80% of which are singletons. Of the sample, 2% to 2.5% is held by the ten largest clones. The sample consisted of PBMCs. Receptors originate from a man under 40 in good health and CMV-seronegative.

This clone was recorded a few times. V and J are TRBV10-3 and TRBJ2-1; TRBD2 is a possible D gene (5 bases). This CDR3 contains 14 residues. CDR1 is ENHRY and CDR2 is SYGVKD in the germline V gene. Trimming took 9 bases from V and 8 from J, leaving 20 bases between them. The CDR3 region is CAISRGESGYEQFF. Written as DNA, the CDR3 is TGTGCCATTAGCCGTGGGGAGTCCGGTTATGAGCAGTTCTTC.

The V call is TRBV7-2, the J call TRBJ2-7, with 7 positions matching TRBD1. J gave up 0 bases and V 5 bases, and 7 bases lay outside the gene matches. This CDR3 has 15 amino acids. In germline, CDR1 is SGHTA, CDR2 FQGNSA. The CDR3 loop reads CASSTQGTASYEQYF. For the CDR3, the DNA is TGTGCCAGCAGCACTCAAGGGACAGCCTCCTACGAGCAGTACTTC.

CDR3 sequence (DNA): TGTGCCAGCAGCAAAGAGATCTATGGCTACACCTTC. It yields the protein CASSKEIYGYTF. The chain combines TRBV28 with TRBJ1-2; no reliable D call. Per germline, CDR1 MDHEN and CDR2 SYDVKM. CDR3 length: 12 residues. The V end lost 6 bases, the J end lost 4 bases, and 9 bases lay between the germline ends.

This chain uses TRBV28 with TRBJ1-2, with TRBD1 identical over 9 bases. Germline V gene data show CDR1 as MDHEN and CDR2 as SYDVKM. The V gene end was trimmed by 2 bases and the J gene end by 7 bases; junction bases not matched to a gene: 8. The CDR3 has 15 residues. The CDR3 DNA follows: TGTGCCAGCAGTTTAGCGAGCACAGGGGGCTCTGGCTACACCTTC. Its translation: CASSLASTGGSGYTF.